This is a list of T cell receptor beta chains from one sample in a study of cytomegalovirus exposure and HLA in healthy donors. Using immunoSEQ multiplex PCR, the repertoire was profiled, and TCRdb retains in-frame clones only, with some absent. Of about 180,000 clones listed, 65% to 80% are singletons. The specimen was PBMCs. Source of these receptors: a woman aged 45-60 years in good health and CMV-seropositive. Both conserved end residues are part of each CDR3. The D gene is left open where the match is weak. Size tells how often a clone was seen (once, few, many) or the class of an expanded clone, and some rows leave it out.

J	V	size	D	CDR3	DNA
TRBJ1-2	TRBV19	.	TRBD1	CASSIAPTGNYGYTF	TGTGCCAGTAGTATAGCCCCGACAGGGAACTATGGCTACACCTTC
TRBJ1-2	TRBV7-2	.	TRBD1	CASSLGAGQTGGYGYTF	TGTGCCAGCAGCTTAGGCGCAGGGCAGACAGGGGGGTATGGCTACACCTTC
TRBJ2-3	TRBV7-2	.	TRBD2	CASSRRLAGGSTDTQYF	TGTGCCAGCAGCCGGCGACTAGCGGGAGGGAGCACAGATACGCAGTATTTT
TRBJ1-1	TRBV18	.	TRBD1	CASSSGQGVGSFF	TGTGCCAGCTCATCGGGACAGGGGGTCGGATCTTTCTTT
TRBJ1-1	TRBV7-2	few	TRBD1	CASSQDRGPGTEAFF	TGTGCCAGCAGCCAGGACAGGGGGCCGGGCACTGAAGCTTTCTTT
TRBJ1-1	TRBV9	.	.	CASSVVTGLNTEAFF	TGTGCCAGCAGCGTAGTGACAGGCTTGAACACTGAAGCTTTCTTT
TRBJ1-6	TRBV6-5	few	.	CASSYSRGNSPLHF	TGTGCCAGCAGTTACTCGAGGGGGAATTCACCCCTCCACTTT
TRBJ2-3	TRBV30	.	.	CAWSAPPGTDTQYF	TGTGCCTGGAGTGCCCCTCCCGGCACAGATACGCAGTATTTT
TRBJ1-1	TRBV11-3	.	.	CASSIRGFQGEAFF	TGTGCCAGCAGCATAAGGGGGTTCCAAGGGGAAGCTTTCTTT
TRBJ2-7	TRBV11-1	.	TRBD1	CASSLTGAEQYF	TGTGCCAGCAGCCTGACAGGGGCCGAGCAGTACTTC
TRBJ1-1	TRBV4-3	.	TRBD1	CASSRGQANTEAFF	TGCGCCAGCAGCCGCGGACAGGCCAACACTGAAGCTTTCTTT
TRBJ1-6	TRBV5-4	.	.	CASSLAGNNSPLHF	TGTGCCAGCAGCTTGGCAGGGAATAATTCACCCCTCCACTTT
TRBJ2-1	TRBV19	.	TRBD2	CASRPGEAGEINEQFF	TGTGCCAGTAGACCCGGCGAGGCGGGGGAAATCAATGAGCAGTTCTTC
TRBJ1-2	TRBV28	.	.	CATTLRRADGYTF	TGTGCCACCACACTCCGGAGGGCGGATGGCTACACCTTC
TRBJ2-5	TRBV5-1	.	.	CASSWGIRQETQYF	TGCGCCAGCAGCTGGGGCATACGCCAAGAGACCCAGTACTTC
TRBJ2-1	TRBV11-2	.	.	CASSLEIGSTQFF	TGTGCCAGCAGCTTAGAAATCGGTAGCACGCAGTTCTTC
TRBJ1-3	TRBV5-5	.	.	CASSRPGGNTIYF	TGTGCCAGCAGCCGACCCGGGGGAAACACCATATATTTT
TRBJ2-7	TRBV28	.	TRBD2	CASSLGGGRYEQYF	TGTGCCAGCAGTTTGGGCGGCGGGAGATACGAGCAGTACTTC
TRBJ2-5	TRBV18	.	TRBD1	CASSPPTGRETQYF	TGTGCCAGCTCACCCCCGACAGGGCGGGAGACCCAGTACTTC
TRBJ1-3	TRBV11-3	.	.	CASSLGDRNTIYF	TGTGCCAGCAGCTTAGGCGACAGAAACACCATATATTTT
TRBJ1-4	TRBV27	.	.	CASSFASNEKLFF	TGTGCCAGCAGTTTTGCCAGTAATGAAAAACTGTTTTTT
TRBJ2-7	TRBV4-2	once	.	CASSQDPGLSYEQYF	TGTGCCAGCAGCCAAGATCCTGGACTATCCTACGAGCAGTACTTC
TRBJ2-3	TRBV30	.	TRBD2	CAAVLAGRGDTQYF	TGTGCCGCGGTCCTAGCGGGAAGGGGAGATACGCAGTATTTT
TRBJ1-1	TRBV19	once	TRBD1	CASSPDRGRGTEAFF	TGTGCCAGTAGCCCTGACAGGGGAAGGGGGACTGAAGCTTTCTTT
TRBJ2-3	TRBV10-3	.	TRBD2	CAISGYEREGLDTQYF	TGTGCCATCTCAGGTTACGAGCGGGAGGGCCTGGATACGCAGTATTTT
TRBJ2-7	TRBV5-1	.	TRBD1	CASSLGAGGPYEQYF	TGCGCCAGCAGCTTGGGGGCAGGGGGCCCCTACGAGCAGTACTTC
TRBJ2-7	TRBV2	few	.	CASNSPAYLYEQYF	TGTGCCAGCAACAGCCCCGCCTATCTTTACGAGCAGTACTTC
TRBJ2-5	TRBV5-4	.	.	CASSSDRFQETQYF	TGTGCCAGCAGCTCTGACAGGTTCCAAGAGACCCAGTACTTC
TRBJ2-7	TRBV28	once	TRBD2	CASSPIGLAGDYEQYF	TGTGCCAGCAGTCCCATCGGACTAGCGGGGGACTACGAGCAGTACTTC
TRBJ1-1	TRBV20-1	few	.	CSAGGHTEAFF	TGCAGTGCGGGGGGGCACACTGAAGCTTTCTTT
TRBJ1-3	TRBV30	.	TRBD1	CAGTGASGNTIYF	TGTGCCGGGACAGGGGCATCTGGAAACACCATATATTTT
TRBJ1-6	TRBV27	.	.	CASSFRYLPPQGYNSPLHF	TGTGCCAGCAGTTTTAGATACTTACCCCCCCAGGGGTATAATTCACCCCTCCACTTT
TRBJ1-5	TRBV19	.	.	CASTPTTDSNQPQHF	TGTGCCAGTACCCCGACGACAGATAGCAATCAGCCCCAGCATTTT
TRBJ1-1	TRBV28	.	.	CASSPLSTEAFF	TGTGCCAGCAGCCCCCTGTCCACTGAAGCTTTCTTT
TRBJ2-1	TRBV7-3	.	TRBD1	CASSSGQVGYNEQFF	TGTGCCAGCAGCTCCGGACAGGTGGGGTACAATGAGCAGTTCTTC
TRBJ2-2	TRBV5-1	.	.	CASSLEFNTGELFF	TGCGCCAGCAGCTTAGAGTTCAACACCGGGGAGCTGTTTTTT
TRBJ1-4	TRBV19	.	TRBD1	CASSLGTVNEKLFF	TGTGCCAGTAGTCTCGGGACAGTAAATGAAAAACTGTTTTTT
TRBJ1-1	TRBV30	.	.	CVGGGAGRAFF	TGTGTCGGAGGGGGGGCAGGGAGAGCTTTCTTT
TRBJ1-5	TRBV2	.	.	CASRKTYSNQPQHF	TGTGCCAGCAGGAAAACCTATAGCAATCAGCCCCAGCATTTT
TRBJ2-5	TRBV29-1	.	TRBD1	CSVQRQGQKGETQYF	TGCAGCGTTCAAAGACAGGGGCAAAAGGGAGAGACCCAGTACTTC
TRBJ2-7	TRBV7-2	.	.	CASSLGVSGTYEQYF	TGTGCCAGCAGCTTAGGCGTGAGCGGAACCTACGAGCAGTACTTC